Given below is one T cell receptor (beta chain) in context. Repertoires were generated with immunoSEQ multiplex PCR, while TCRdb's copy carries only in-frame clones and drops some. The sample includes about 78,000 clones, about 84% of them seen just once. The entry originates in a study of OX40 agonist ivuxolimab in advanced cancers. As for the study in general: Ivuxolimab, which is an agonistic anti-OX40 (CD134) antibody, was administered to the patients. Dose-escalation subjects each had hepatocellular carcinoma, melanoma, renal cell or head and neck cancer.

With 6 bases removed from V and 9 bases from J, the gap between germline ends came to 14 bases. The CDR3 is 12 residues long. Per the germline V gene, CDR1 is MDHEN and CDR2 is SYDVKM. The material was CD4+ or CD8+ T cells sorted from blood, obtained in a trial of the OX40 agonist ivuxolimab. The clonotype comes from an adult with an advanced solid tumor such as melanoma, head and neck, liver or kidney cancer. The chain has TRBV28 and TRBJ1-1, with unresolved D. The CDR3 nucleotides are TGTGCCAGCAGCCTCCCCATAACCAAAGCTTTCTTT. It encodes CASSLPITKAFF.